The 19 T cell receptor beta chains below all came from one sample that was sequenced in a study of T cells after yellow fever vaccination. Each CDR3 protein is one row after TCRdb ran MiXCR on the 5' RACE reads. The table records roughly 30,000 distinct CDR3 sequences, roughly 6.1% of them present only once. The sample was PBMCs, either bulk or a sorted T-cell subset (CD4+, CD8+, memory, or dextramer-sorted; not recorded which), taken on the day of the yellow fever booster vaccination. All receptors come from a young man who received the YFV17D yellow fever vaccine.

In its sample, this clonotype was seen many times. This chain joins TRBV12-3 or TRBV12-4 and TRBJ1-2; 8 positions agree with TRBD1. V dropped 6 bases and J dropped 5; count of bases not matched to a gene: 8. CDR3 length: 14 residues. The DNA of the CDR3 is TGTGCCAGCAGCGCCGACAGGGGAGTTTATGGCTACACCTTC. The encoded protein is CASSADRGVYGYTF.

At least ten counts were recorded for this clonotype. The chain is built from TRBV29-1 and TRBJ2-3; the D gene is possibly TRBD2 (6 bases). This CDR3 has 13 residues. CDR1 and CDR2 (germline): SQVTM, ANQGSEA. V dropped 7 bases and J dropped 1 base, with 12 bases sitting between them. The CDR3 here is CSGLGHGTDTQYF. CDR3 in DNA: TGCAGCGGACTAGGACACGGCACAGATACGCAGTATTTT.

The chain has TRBV20-1 and TRBJ2-7; either TRBD1 or TRBD2 may supply D (7 bases each). This CDR3 comprises 14 residues. Germline V gene lookup returns CDR1 DFQATT and CDR2 SNEGSKA (reference sequence). V dropped 6 bases and J dropped 6 bases, with 21 bases sitting between them. Written as DNA, the CDR3 is TGCAGTGCGGGGGGGGGGACAGCCGTCTCCGAGCAGTACTTC. It encodes CSAGGGTAVSEQYF.

This clonotype was detected ten times or more. The genes are TRBV12-3 or TRBV12-4 and TRBJ1-5; D ambiguous. Trimming stripped 2 bases from V and 1 base from J, with 3 bases between. The CDR3 runs 13 residues. The CDR3 reads CASSLSSNQPQHF. CDR3 sequence (DNA): TGTGCCAGCAGTTTATCCAGCAATCAGCCCCAGCATTTT.

This clonotype was observed at least ten times. The chain is built from TRBV15 and TRBJ2-5; TRBD2 matches at 10 bases. V trimming: 0 bases; J trimming: 5 bases; junction bases outside the gene matches: 9. This CDR3 comprises 17 residues. Germline V gene lookup returns CDR1 LNHNV and CDR2 YYDKDF (reference sequence). In nucleotides, the CDR3 is TGTGCCACCAGCAGAGATCCTAGCGGGGGTGACGCGGAGACCCAGTACTTC. This codes for CATSRDPSGGDAETQYF.

The chain has TRBV6-5 and TRBJ1-1; 8 bases line up with TRBD1. Germline-derived CDR1 and CDR2 are MNHEY and SVGAGI. The CDR3 runs 16 residues. Germline trimming cut 4 bases from V and 5 bases from J; bases unmatched to any gene: 12. DNA of the CDR3: TGTGCCAGCAGTTTTTACCCAGGGGGCAGGGTAACTGAAGCTTTCTTT. Translated, it gives CASSFYPGGRVTEAFF.

This clonotype was recorded many times. The J gene is TRBJ2-7, the V gene TRBV19; D remains unclear. The CDR3 runs 12 residues. Trimming shortened V by 5 bases and J by 0 bases, and 5 bases separated the two germline ends. Germline CDR1 LNHDA, CDR2 SQIVND (reference sequence). The CDR3 here is CASSWNSYEQYF. The CDR3 nucleotides are TGTGCCAGTAGTTGGAACTCCTACGAGCAGTACTTC.

This clonotype occurred many times. The chain recombines TRBV29-1 with TRBJ2-1; TRBD2 is a possible D gene (7 bases). This CDR3 spans 14 amino acids. CDR1 SQVTM and CDR2 ANQGSEA come from the germline V gene. V lost 6 bases to trimming and J lost 4 bases, with 16 bases between them. The CDR3 here is CSVGGLTEYNEQFF. In DNA form, the CDR3 reads TGCAGCGTGGGGGGGCTAACAGAGTACAATGAGCAGTTCTTC.

This clonotype has a handful of counts. The J gene is TRBJ2-1, the V gene TRBV27; 11 bases match TRBD2. The J segment lost 8 bases and the V segment lost 4 bases, leaving 13 bases of the junction unmatched. The CDR3 spans 17 residues. CDR1 and CDR2 (germline): MNHEY, SMNVEV (reference sequence). In DNA form, the CDR3 reads TGTGCCAGCAGTTCCGTGGGCCCAGGGACTAGCGGTTATGAGCAGTTCTTC. Encoded protein: CASSSVGPGTSGYEQFF.

This clonotype is medium-sized (0.01 to 0.1%) by share. This chain links TRBV7-2 with TRBJ2-4, with D tentatively TRBD1 (6 bases). This CDR3 has 16 residues. Trimming pared 3 bases from V and 0 bases from J, leaving 12 bases between. CDR1 and CDR2 from the germline V gene are SGHTA and FQGNSA. The CDR3 protein is CASSFPGVIAKNIQYF. In nucleotides, the CDR3 is TGTGCCAGCAGCTTTCCAGGGGTTATAGCCAAAAACATTCAGTACTTC.

In its sample, this clonotype is medium-sized. V is TRBV7-7 and J is TRBJ2-3; D gene unclear. V was pared by 1 base and J by 1 base, with 6 bases between. The V gene's germline CDR1 is SSHAT and CDR2 FNYEAQ (reference sequence). This CDR3 has 14 amino acids. CDR3 coding DNA: TGTGCCAGCAGCTTAGGTACCCGCACAGATACGCAGTATTTT. This gives the protein CASSLGTRTDTQYF.

V is TRBV18 and J is TRBJ1-6, with a tentative D call TRBD1 (6 bases). The CDR3 is made up of 13 amino acids. V shed 4 bases and J shed 14 bases, with 15 bases lying between them. Germline CDR1 is KGHSH and CDR2 is LQKENI. The CDR3: CASSRQAHVALHF. Here the CDR3 DNA reads TGTGCCAGCTCACGACAGGCACATGTGGCCCTCCACTTT.

This clonotype has ten or more counts. This rearrangement joins TRBV25-1 to TRBJ1-2; tentatively, D is TRBD1 (5 bases). CDR3 length: 13 amino acids. Germline V gene data show CDR1 as MGHDK and CDR2 as SYGVNS. Trimming removed 6 bases from V and 6 bases from J, with 14 bases in between. This chain's CDR3 is CASRGDSENGYTF. The CDR3, as DNA: TGTGCCAGCAGGGGAGACAGCGAAAATGGCTACACCTTC.

This clonotype qualifies as medium-sized. The J gene is TRBJ1-2, the V gene TRBV14; D is ambiguous. V was clipped by 0 bases and J by 4 bases, with 9 bases between them. This CDR3 has 14 residues. The germline CDR1 and CDR2 sequences are SGHDN and FVKESK. The CDR3 here is CASSQDPSPYGYTF. The CDR3 DNA sequence: TGTGCCAGCAGCCAAGATCCGAGCCCCTATGGCTACACCTTC. Complete variable domain (other parts from reference TRBV14 and TRBJ1-2): EAGVTQFPSHSVIEKGQTVTLRCDPISGHDNLYWYRRVMGKEIKFLLHFVKESKQDESGMPNNRFLAERTGGTYSTLKVQPAELEDSGVYFCASSQDPSPYGYTFGSGTRLTVV.

This clonotype has a count of ten or more. CDR3 sequence reads: CASSLVVGVAGYTF. DNA of the CDR3: TGTGCCAGCAGCTTGGTGGTCGGTGTCGCTGGCTACACCTTC. This chain joins TRBV5-6 and TRBJ1-2; D not resolved. CDR3 length: 14 residues. The germline V gene has CDR1 SGHDT and CDR2 YYEEEE. With 0 bases removed from V and 7 bases from J, the gap between germline ends came to 13 bases.

Of note for this clonotype: This may be a read error, as it is one base from a much larger clone. The gene calls are TRBV28 and TRBJ2-5; tentative D call: TRBD1 (6 bases). Germline values: CDR1 MDHEN, CDR2 SYDVKM. The V end lost 4 bases, the J end lost 4 bases, and 16 bases lay between the germline ends. The CDR3 spans 15 residues. The CDR3 region is CASSSPQGLGETQYF. In DNA, the CDR3 is TGTGCCAGCAGTTCCCCTCAGGGGTTAGGAGAGACCCAGTACTTC.

The rearrangement joins TRBV18 to TRBJ1-1; D is uncertain. Between the trimmed V and J ends, which lost 3 bases and 3 bases, there was a span of 8 bases. Germline-derived CDR1 and CDR2 are KGHSH and LQKENI. This CDR3 is built from 13 residues. The CDR3: CASSPFGDTEAFF. The DNA for the CDR3 is TGTGCCAGCTCACCTTTCGGAGACACTGAAGCTTTCTTT.

This clonotype was counted many times. The chain uses TRBV29-1 and TRBJ2-3; D gene ambiguous. This CDR3 contains 15 residues. CDR1 and CDR2 (germline): SQVTM, ANQGSEA. V dropped 1 base and J dropped 2 bases, with 13 bases sitting between them. DNA of the CDR3: TGCAGCGTTGAAGTTTTTAGCTGGGCCACAGATACGCAGTATTTT. Translated: CSVEVFSWATDTQYF.

This clonotype was recorded many times. The chain is built from TRBV5-5 and TRBJ1-2; TRBD1 might be the D (5 bases). The CDR3 is 15 residues long. Trimming cost V 4 bases and J 2 bases, with 15 bases left between them. Per the germline V gene, CDR1 is SGHKS and CDR2 is YYEKEE (reference sequence). CDR3 nucleotides: TGTGCCAGCAGCCCAATATCAACAGGAAACTATGGCTACACCTTC. Translation: CASSPISTGNYGYTF.